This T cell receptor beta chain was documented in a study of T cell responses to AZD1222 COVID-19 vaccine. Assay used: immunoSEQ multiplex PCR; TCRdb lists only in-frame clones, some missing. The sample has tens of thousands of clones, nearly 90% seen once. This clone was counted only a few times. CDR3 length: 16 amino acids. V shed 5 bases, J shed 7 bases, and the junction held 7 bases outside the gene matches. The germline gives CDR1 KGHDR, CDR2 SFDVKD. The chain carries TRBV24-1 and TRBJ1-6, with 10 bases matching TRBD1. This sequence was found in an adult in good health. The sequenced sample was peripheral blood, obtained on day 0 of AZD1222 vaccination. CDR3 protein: CATSVQDRGFNSPLHF. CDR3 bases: TGTGCCACCAGTGTCCAGGACAGGGGGTTCAATTCACCCCTCCACTTT.